Each of the 4 T cell receptor beta chains below was sequenced from the same sample in a study of blood T cell repertoires in COVID-19. Clones were sequenced by immunoSEQ multiplex PCR, and TCRdb holds only the in-frame ones, with some missing. This table holds roughly 60,000 clones, around 90% found once. Sequencing was carried out using peripheral blood. The receptors derive from a human donor with acute or convalescent COVID-19. The donor label of this sample is uncertain.

The CDR3 sequence is CASRLSGGGEETQYF. DNA for the CDR3: TGTGCCAGCAGGCTTAGCGGGGGGGGTGAGGAGACCCAGTACTTC. The V call is TRBV6-6, the J call TRBJ2-5, with 11 bases aligning to TRBD2. Losses at the gene ends were 6 bases for V and 5 bases for J; bases not matched to a gene: 8. The CDR3 loop spans 15 amino acids. Germline V lookup: CDR1 MNHNY, CDR2 SVGAGI (reference sequence).

This clone appeared a few times. The chain recombines TRBV27 with TRBJ1-2; 7 bases align to TRBD1. Germline V CDR1 and CDR2: MNHEY, SMNVEV (reference sequence). This CDR3 region has 13 residues. J was trimmed by 8 bases and V by 5 bases; bases with no gene match: 8. The CDR3: CASSARDSRGYTF. The CDR3 nucleotides are TGTGCCAGCAGTGCTCGGGACAGCCGAGGCTACACCTTC.

The chain combines TRBV4-2 with TRBJ2-1; 9 bases match TRBD2. Losses at the gene ends were 1 base for V and 1 base for J; bases not matched to a gene: 5. The length of the CDR3 is 17 residues. Germline V gene sequence: CDR1 LGHNA, CDR2 YNFKEQ. CDR3 in DNA: TGTGCCAGCAGCCAAGGGGTAGCGGGAGAGTCCTACAATGAGCAGTTCTTC. The encoded protein is CASSQGVAGESYNEQFF.

This chain connects TRBV2 to TRBJ2-1; no reliable D call. The CDR3 runs 15 residues. CDR1 and CDR2 from the germline V gene are SNHLY and FYNNEI. The germline V and J ends were trimmed by 0 bases and 4 bases, with 10 bases remaining between them. DNA for the CDR3: TGTGCCAGCAGTGAAGCTGTAGCCATGTACAATGAGCAGTTCTTC. Translated, it gives CASSEAVAMYNEQFF.